These T cell receptor beta chains were read from a single sample in a study of blood T cell repertoires in COVID-19. Profiled with immunoSEQ multiplex PCR; TCRdb holds only in-frame clones, not every one. This sample has 130,000 to 150,000 clones, with around 87% found just once. Sequences were obtained from PBMCs or T cells enriched from blood (not recorded which). The receptors here all came from a man aged 55 to 70 who had recovered from COVID-19. CDR3s include the opening cysteine and the closing phenylalanine or tryptophan. The D gene is left open where the match is weak. A row's size may be missing; if present it is once, few, many or a size class.

size	V	D	J	DNA	CDR3
-	TRBV2	-	TRBJ2-1	TGTGCCAGCAGTGCGTGGCGGGGGCTTAATGAGCAGTTCTTC	CASSAWRGLNEQFF
-	TRBV28	-	TRBJ1-6	TGTGCCAGCAGTTTAGTGGGGGCCGAGTCACCCCTCCACTTT	CASSLVGAESPLHF
-	TRBV19	-	TRBJ1-5	TGTGCCAGTGGCAAGGGACAAAATGTGCAGCCCCAGCATTTT	CASGKGQNVQPQHF
-	TRBV6-1	TRBD1	TRBJ2-7	TGTGCCAGCAGTGGCAGGACAGGGCCAGGTCGGTCCTACGAGCAGTACTTC	CASSGRTGPGRSYEQYF
-	TRBV19	-	TRBJ1-5	TGTGCCAGTAGTTCCCTGGGAGGCGGAATCCTGCCCCAGCATTTT	CASSSLGGGILPQHF
-	TRBV24-1	-	TRBJ2-2	TGTGCCACCAGTGATTTTTTGACAACGAACACCGGGGAGCTGTTTTTT	CATSDFLTTNTGELFF
-	TRBV4-2	TRBD2	TRBJ2-1	TGTGCCAGCAGCCAGTCACTAGCGGGAGGCCTCAATGAGCAGTTCTTC	CASSQSLAGGLNEQFF
-	TRBV24-1	-	TRBJ1-4	TGTGCCACCAGTGATCCCTCTACCTCCTTTGAAAAACTGTTTTTT	CATSDPSTSFEKLFF
-	TRBV12-2	-	TRBJ2-7	TGTGCAAGTCGCCACAGGGTTAGCCCCTACGAGCAGTACTTC	CASRHRVSPYEQYF
few	TRBV19	-	TRBJ1-5	TGTGCCAGTAAATTCCGGGACAACAATCAGCCCCAGCATTTT	CASKFRDNNQPQHF
-	TRBV5-4	-	TRBJ2-7	TGTGCCAGCAGCCCTGCCCGCCGGGTGAACGAGCAGTACTTC	CASSPARRVNEQYF
-	TRBV11-2	-	TRBJ2-2	TGTGCCAGCGCCAGGAGGCCGAACACCGGGGAGCTGTTTTTT	CASARRPNTGELFF
-	TRBV4-2	TRBD1	TRBJ2-4	TGTGCCAGCAGCCAAACAGGGGGGATAGCCAAAAACATTCAGTACTTC	CASSQTGGIAKNIQYF
-	TRBV27	-	TRBJ1-2	TGTGCCAGCAGTATTACGGGACTGACCGTTTTCGATGGCTACACCTTC	CASSITGLTVFDGYTF
-	TRBV3-1/TRBV3-2	-	TRBJ1-1	TGTGCCAGCAGCCAATTCGGCGAGGGCACTGAAGCTTTCTTT	CASSQFGEGTEAFF
-	TRBV7-3	-	TRBJ2-1	TGTGCCAGCAGCTCCGGTAGGGGGTCCTACAATGAGCAGTTCTTC	CASSSGRGSYNEQFF
-	TRBV4-1	TRBD1	TRBJ2-1	TGCGCCAGCAGCAGTCCAGGACAGGGGGTAAATGAGCAGTTCTTC	CASSSPGQGVNEQFF
-	TRBV30	-	TRBJ2-7	TGTGCCTCCCGAGAGGGCCGCTACGAGCAGTACTTC	CASREGRYEQYF
-	TRBV15	TRBD2	TRBJ2-3	TGTGCCACCAGCAGCCGACTAGCGGGGGGAAGGGATACGCAGTATTTT	CATSSRLAGGRDTQYF
-	TRBV2	-	TRBJ1-1	TGTGCCAGCAGTGTCAGGGTAGGTTTGAACACTGAAGCTTTCTTT	CASSVRVGLNTEAFF
-	TRBV7-3	TRBD2	TRBJ2-1	TGTGCCAGCAGCTTACGAGGCGGGAGGGCGGACAATGAGCAGTTCTTC	CASSLRGGRADNEQFF
-	TRBV7-8	-	TRBJ2-1	TGTGCCAGCAGCTTAGTACTAGTGACGGGTGAGCAGTTCTTC	CASSLVLVTGEQFF
many	TRBV28	TRBD2	TRBJ2-7	TGTGCCAGCAGGGCAGCTAGCGGGGGGGCCTACGAGCAGTACTTC	CASRAASGGAYEQYF
-	TRBV21-1	-	TRBJ2-5	TGTGCCAGCAGCAAAATTTCCCACAGCCAAGAGACCCAGTACTTC	CASSKISHSQETQYF
-	TRBV18	-	TRBJ1-1	TGTGCCAGCTCGCCCCCAGGGCTGGCGAACACTGAAGCTTTCTTT	CASSPPGLANTEAFF
-	TRBV2	-	TRBJ2-7	TGTGCCAGCAGTGTTGAGGGAGGCGAGCAGTACTTC	CASSVEGGEQYF
-	TRBV5-5	-	TRBJ2-3	TGTGCCAGCAGCTTGGGGGCAGGGGTTTCAGATACGCAGTATTTT	CASSLGAGVSDTQYF
-	TRBV5-6	TRBD2	TRBJ2-7	TGTGCCAGCAGCCGACAGCCGGACGGCGGGAGCCGGTACGAGCAGTACTTC	CASSRQPDGGSRYEQYF
-	TRBV19	TRBD2	TRBJ2-7	TGTGCCAGTAGTAGTTACAGCGGGATTGGCTCCTACGAGCAGTACTTC	CASSSYSGIGSYEQYF
-	TRBV28	-	TRBJ1-1	TGTGCCAGCAGTCCCCCAATAGTGACTAACACTGAAGCTTTCTTT	CASSPPIVTNTEAFF
-	TRBV19	-	TRBJ1-5	TGTGCCAGTAGTAGAATAACCCCTACAGAAGATCAGCCCCAGCATTTT	CASSRITPTEDQPQHF
-	TRBV12-3/TRBV12-4	-	TRBJ2-7	TGTGCCAGCAGTCTCAGGGGTGCCTACGAGCAGTACTTC	CASSLRGAYEQYF
-	TRBV3-1/TRBV3-2	-	TRBJ1-6	TGTGCCAGCAGCGCAGACGTCGCAGGGGATGCACCCCTCCACTTT	CASSADVAGDAPLHF
-	TRBV4-2	TRBD2	TRBJ2-1	TGTGCCAGCAGCCAAAATACGGGGGAAGCGGGAGGCTGGGGGAATGAGCAGTTCTTC	CASSQNTGEAGGWGNEQFF
-	TRBV27	TRBD2	TRBJ2-1	TGTGCCAGCAGCCCGTTCCTGACTAGCGGGAGTGTCTATGAGCAGTTCTTC	CASSPFLTSGSVYEQFF
-	TRBV5-6	-	TRBJ1-5	TGTGCCAGCAGCTTGCGGGGTTACAATCAGCCCCAGCATTTT	CASSLRGYNQPQHF
-	TRBV10-3	TRBD2	TRBJ2-7	TGTGCCATCAGACGGACGGATGGGGGGGTGGACTACGAGCAGTACTTC	CAIRRTDGGVDYEQYF
-	TRBV10-3	TRBD2	TRBJ2-3	TGTGCCACCCCGACTAGCGATCTCACAGATACGCAGTATTTT	CATPTSDLTDTQYF
-	TRBV30	-	TRBJ1-3	TGTGCCGGTACCTTAATGAGCTCTGGAAACACCATATATTTT	CAGTLMSSGNTIYF
-	TRBV9	TRBD1	TRBJ2-5	TGTGCCAGCAGCCTGCGACCGACAGGGGGCACGGAGACCCAGTACTTC	CASSLRPTGGTETQYF
-	TRBV4-1	-	TRBJ1-6	TGCGCCAGCAGCCACCCCCGGGCAGGGAACAATTCACCCCTCCACTTT	CASSHPRAGNNSPLHF
-	TRBV6-5	-	TRBJ1-5	TGTGCCAGCAGCCAGGACAGATATAGCAATCAGCCCCAGCATTTT	CASSQDRYSNQPQHF
-	TRBV28	-	TRBJ1-4	TGTGCCAGCAGTTTAGCCGGGAATAATGAAAAACTGTTTTTT	CASSLAGNNEKLFF
-	TRBV19	-	TRBJ1-6	TGTGCCAGTACCCCCGGGGGGCGGAATTCACCCCTCCACTTT	CASTPGGRNSPLHF
-	TRBV5-4	TRBD2	TRBJ2-3	TGTGCCAGCAGCTTTGGCGGGGGGTACACAGATACGCAGTATTTT	CASSFGGGYTDTQYF
few	TRBV5-4	TRBD1	TRBJ1-2	TGTGCCAGCAGCATCCGGGACAGGAGCTATGGCTACACCTTC	CASSIRDRSYGYTF